Listed here is a single TCR beta chain. These data belong to a study of blood T cell repertoires in COVID-19. Study details: PBMCs, B-cell-depleted T cells, or T cells provided the cDNA or gDNA that made up the material.

Produced via immunoSEQ multiplex PCR; TCRdb's table is partial and in-frame only. Counted here are hundreds of thousands of clones, about 87% occurring once; the ten biggest clones make up around 6%. Patients from Seattle were sampled longitudinally, starting during active infection. Per the germline V gene, CDR1 is LGHDT and CDR2 is YNNKEL (reference sequence). The CDR3 spans 17 residues. Trimming cost V 1 base and J 5 bases; bases outside gene matches: 9. The sequenced sample consisted of peripheral blood. The receptor's source is a woman aged 50 to 65 with COVID-19, enrolled during active disease. V is TRBV3-1 (or the pseudogene TRBV3-2) and J is TRBJ1-4; 8 nucleotides line up with TRBD1. The CDR3 spells CASSQGSLGQGNEKLFF. The CDR3 nucleotides read TGTGCCAGCAGCCAAGGGTCGCTAGGACAGGGAAATGAAAAACTGTTTTTT.